The T cell receptor beta chain described here comes from a study of PD-1 blockade in classical Hodgkin lymphoma. There was relapse after autologous stem cell transplantation in every patient, and there was variation in brentuximab vedotin exposure. Only in-frame clones appear in the TCRdb table, and some are missing; sequencing was by immunoSEQ multiplex PCR. The repertoire has approximately 150,000 clones, approximately 80% of them found once; the top ten carry over 7.5%. The length of the CDR3 is 14 residues. In germline, CDR1 is SGHTA, CDR2 FQGNSA. V gave up 4 bases and J gave up 2 bases; unmatched junction bases: 4.

This clonotype was sampled from a human donor with classical Hodgkin lymphoma. The chain employs TRBV7-2 and TRBJ2-5; 7 positions agree with TRBD1. The source material was peripheral blood mononuclear cells (PBMCs), sampled before the second cycle of nivolumab. The CDR3 nucleotides are TGTGCCAGCAGCTCCCGGGACAGACAAGAGACCCAGTACTTC. As protein: CASSSRDRQETQYF.